Listed here are 14 T cell receptor beta chains from one sample, sequenced in a study of metastatic and nonmetastatic thyroid tumors. From the PCR reads, TCRdb re-called clones with MiXCR. This table has about 16,000 clones, around 31% appearing once. Until they underwent thyroid surgery, no patient had received any treatment. Input material: tumor tissue. The receptors originated from a male donor with papillary thyroid cancer or a benign thyroid nodule (not recorded which). Some clones in this sample may be carry-over from other donors' samples.

This clone occurred many times. The chain joins TRBV6-1 to TRBJ1-1, with D hard to call. The CDR3 runs 12 residues. V shed 8 bases and J shed 1 base, with 8 bases lying between them. Germline V gene lookup returns CDR1 MNHNS and CDR2 SASEGT. In DNA form, the CDR3 reads TGTGCCAGCGCCAACCCGAACACTGAAGCTTTCTTT. This encodes CASANPNTEAFF.

The chain links TRBV20-1 to TRBJ2-2; D gene uncertain. V lost 5 bases and J lost 2, with 9 bases in between. CDR1 and CDR2 (germline): DFQATT, SNEGSKA (reference sequence). CDR3 length equals 13 residues. CDR3 bases: TGCAGTGCTTCCAGGATTAACACCGGGGAGCTGTTTTTT. This gives the protein CSASRINTGELFF.

This chain links TRBV6-2 or TRBV6-3 with TRBJ2-3; D not certain. The germline V and J ends were trimmed by 4 bases and 0 bases, with 8 bases remaining between them. The germline gives CDR1 MNHEY, CDR2 SVGEGT. This CDR3 has 14 residues. Written as DNA, the CDR3 is TGTGCCAGCAGTTTATTGGCTAGCACAGATACGCAGTATTTT. This encodes CASSLLASTDTQYF.

This sequence joins TRBV7-3 and TRBJ2-3; D gene unclear. Germline CDR1 reads SGHTA; CDR2 reads FQGTGA. V shed 5 bases and J shed 6 bases, with 12 bases lying between them. The CDR3 has 13 amino acids. CDR3 protein: CASSPDRMDTQYF. The CDR3 DNA reads as TGTGCCAGCAGCCCGGATAGAATGGATACGCAGTATTTT.

By share, this clone counts as medium-sized. This rearrangement joins TRBV6-1 to TRBJ2-5, with 8 bases identical to TRBD2. The CDR3 is 16 residues long. CDR1 and CDR2 (germline): MNHNS, SASEGT. V shed 8 bases and J 4 bases; nucleotides not matched to a gene: 15. CDR3 amino acids: CASGVISGSVRETQYF. CDR3 in DNA: TGTGCCAGCGGGGTTATAAGCGGGAGCGTTCGAGAGACCCAGTACTTC.

At least ten counts were recorded for this clone. The rearrangement uses TRBV7-2 and TRBJ2-1; possible D gene TRBD1, 6 bases. Trimming cost V 0 bases and J 0 bases, with 9 bases left between them. Germline V gives CDR1 SGHTA, CDR2 FQGNSA. The CDR3 runs 16 residues. DNA for the CDR3: TGTGCCAGCAGCTTAGCGGGGGCCAGCTCCTACAATGAGCAGTTCTTC. Protein sequence: CASSLAGASSYNEQFF.

This CDR3 is CSARGQGAVFHSTDTQYF. In DNA, the CDR3 is TGCAGTGCTAGGGGACAGGGGGCGGTTTTCCATAGCACAGATACGCAGTATTTT. The chain links TRBV20-1 to TRBJ2-3, with TRBD1 identical over 12 bases. The ends lost 3 bases at V and 0 bases at J; junction bases unmatched: 10. Germline V gene data show CDR1 as DFQATT and CDR2 as SNEGSKA (reference sequence). The length of the CDR3 is 18 residues.

The chain is built from TRBV19 and TRBJ2-6, with no clear D. The germline CDR1 and CDR2 sequences are LNHDA and SQIVND (reference sequence). The CDR3 totals 13 residues. Trimming took 5 bases from V and 3 from J, leaving 5 bases between them. The CDR3 sequence: CASSPGGANVLTF. As DNA, the CDR3 is TGTGCCAGTAGTCCCGGTGGGGCCAACGTCCTGACTTTC.

This clone showed up just a few times. The chain is built from TRBV11-2 and TRBJ2-2; tentatively, D is TRBD1 or TRBD2 (5 bases each). V was shortened by 0 bases and J by 5 bases, with 16 bases between the two germline ends. The germline gives CDR1 SGHAT, CDR2 FQNNGV. The CDR3 consists of 17 residues. CDR3 nucleotide sequence: TGTGCCAGCAGCTTAGAATCCGTTGACAGCGGTACCGGGGAGCTGTTTTTT. Protein sequence: CASSLESVDSGTGELFF.

This chain uses TRBV18 with TRBJ2-7; the match to TRBD2 covers 8 bases. Germline CDR1 and CDR2: KGHSH and LQKENI. The CDR3 has 15 amino acids. With 3 bases clipped from V and 3 bases from J, the junction kept 7 bases outside the gene matches. The CDR3 DNA reads as TGTGCCAGCTCACCTCAAAGCGGGAGCGGCTACGAGCAGTACTTC. Its protein is CASSPQSGSGYEQYF. The full variable domain, completed using reference TRBV18 and TRBJ2-7, is NAGVMQNPRHLVRRRGQEARLRCSPMKGHSHVYWYRQLPEEGLKFMVYLQKENIIDESGMPKERFSAEFPKEGPSILRIQQVVRGDSAAYFCASSPQSGSGYEQYFGPGTRLTVT.

By its share, this clone is medium-sized (0.01 to 0.1%). This chain joins TRBV20-1 and TRBJ2-1, with TRBD2 matching over 7 bases. V was pared by 0 bases and J by 3 bases, with 5 bases of the junction left unmatched. Germline V gene lookup returns CDR1 DFQATT and CDR2 SNEGSKA (reference sequence). The CDR3 spans 15 residues. The CDR3 sequence is CSARDSGGVYNEQFF. The CDR3 nucleotides read TGCAGTGCTAGAGATAGTGGGGGGGTCTACAATGAGCAGTTCTTC.

This clone came up a few times. The rearrangement links TRBV27 to TRBJ2-7, with TRBD1 matching 8 bases. This CDR3 contains 14 residues. Germline CDR1 reads MNHEY; CDR2 reads SMNVEV (reference sequence). V lost 4 bases to trimming and J lost 0 bases; unmatched junction nucleotides: 2. The CDR3 nucleotides are TGTGCCAGCAGTTACGGGACAGGCTCCTACGAGCAGTACTTC. Encoded protein: CASSYGTGSYEQYF.

This clone is classed as large. J is TRBJ2-2 and V is TRBV5-1; 7 bases fit TRBD1. The J segment lost 7 bases and the V segment lost 5 bases, leaving 11 bases of the junction unmatched. The CDR3 covers 15 residues. From germline, CDR1 is SGHRS and CDR2 YFSETQ. The CDR3 here is CASSFDRVGSGELFF. CDR3 DNA: TGCGCCAGCAGTTTTGACAGGGTTGGGAGCGGGGAGCTGTTTTTT.

In its sample, this clone was seen many times. This may come from a read error, since a much larger clone is one base off. V and J are TRBV20-1 and TRBJ2-5; 7 nucleotides agree with TRBD2. This CDR3 spans 14 amino acids. CDR1 is DFQATT and CDR2 is SNEGSKA in the germline V gene (reference sequence). CDR3 loop: CSAGDGGDQETQYF. The CDR3 coding sequence is TGCAGTGCTGGAGATGGGGGGGACCAAGAGACCCAGTACTTC.